This is a list of T cell receptor beta chains from one sample in a study of T cells after yellow fever vaccination. TCRdb independently ran MiXCR on the 5' RACE reads; one entry per CDR3 protein. Altogether 95,000 to 100,000 distinct CDR3 sequences are present, around 5.5% being singletons, with the ten largest covering about 40%. The starting material was CD8+ T cells sorted from PBMCs, obtained 10 days after the yellow fever booster vaccination. Receptor source: a man younger than 35 who received the YFV17D yellow fever vaccine. The CDR3 runs from the conserved cysteine through the conserved F or W. Fields, in order: CDR3 length, V gene, clone size, D gene, J gene, CDR3 DNA, CDR3 protein. A D gene is named only where the DNA matches it firmly. Clone sizes are given selectively: once, few, many, or a class where the clone is expanded.

16	TRBV20-1	-	TRBD2	TRBJ2-5	TGCAGTGCCAACTACCCTAGCGGGTACTTCAAAGAGACCCAGTACTTC	CSANYPSGYFKETQYF
16	TRBV12-3/TRBV12-4	few	-	TRBJ2-3	TGTGCCAGCAAGGCCCGCTGGGTAAGAAGTTCAGATACGCAGTATTTT	CASKARWVRSSDTQYF
20	TRBV6-5	many	TRBD1	TRBJ2-6	TGTGCCAGCAGTTACGGTCCCGGGACAGCGTACTCCTCTGGGGCCAACGTCCTGACTTTC	CASSYGPGTAYSSGANVLTF
15	TRBV15	many	TRBD2	TRBJ2-1	TGTGCCACCAGCCCTAGCGGGGGGACCTTTAATGAGCAGTTCTTC	CATSPSGGTFNEQFF
14	TRBV6-5	few	-	TRBJ2-2	TGTGCCAGCAGTTACAACAGGGTTGGCGGGGAGCTGTTTTTT	CASSYNRVGGELFF
14	TRBV5-6	-	-	TRBJ1-2	TGTGCCAGCAGCTTGTCAGAATCATTCTATGGCTACACCTTC	CASSLSESFYGYTF
16	TRBV10-2	many	-	TRBJ2-3	TGCGCCAGCACCAACCTCGCCGGAAGGACTGGAAATACGCAGTATTTT	CASTNLAGRTGNTQYF
15	TRBV12-3/TRBV12-4	-	-	TRBJ1-5	TGTGCCAGCAGTACCCAGCGGGTTGGCAATCAGCCCCAGCATTTT	CASSTQRVGNQPQHF
13	TRBV20-1	few	TRBD2	TRBJ2-5	TGCAGTGCCCCCCTACTAGCGGAAGAGACCCAGTACTTC	CSAPLLAEETQYF
12	TRBV25-1	-	-	TRBJ2-7	TGTGCCAGCAGTGGGGCGAAGAACGAGCAGTACTTC	CASSGAKNEQYF
17	TRBV5-6	few	TRBD1	TRBJ1-2	TGTGCCAGCAGCTTGGCCTATGCCTCCGGGACAGGGTATGGCTACACCTTC	CASSLAYASGTGYGYTF
13	TRBV9	many	-	TRBJ2-4	TGTGCCAGCAGCGGGTTAGCCAAAAACATTCAGTACTTC	CASSGLAKNIQYF
15	TRBV15	-	TRBD2	TRBJ2-1	TGTGCCACCAGCGGCAGGGAGGGCCCCTACAATGAGCAGTTCTTC	CATSGREGPYNEQFF
13	TRBV7-9	few	-	TRBJ1-2	TGTGCCAGCAGCTTAGCTTTGGCAGATGGCTACACCTTC	CASSLALADGYTF
14	TRBV12-3/TRBV12-4	few	-	TRBJ1-5	TGTGCCAGCAGTATAAGCGATTTCAATCAGCCCCAGCATTTT	CASSISDFNQPQHF
16	TRBV4-1	many	TRBD1	TRBJ2-1	TGCGCCAGCAGCCGAACGGGACAGGGGGGTAGGGATGAGCAGTTCTTC	CASSRTGQGGRDEQFF
14	TRBV7-9	many	TRBD1	TRBJ2-7	TGTGCCAGCAGCAACGACAGGGAGTCCTACGAGCAGTACTTC	CASSNDRESYEQYF
16	TRBV11-2	many	-	TRBJ2-2	TGTGCCAGCAGCTCTAGGACCGGGAGTAACACCGGGGAGCTGTTTTTT	CASSSRTGSNTGELFF